One sample yielded the 20 T cell receptor beta chains listed below, sequenced in a study of beta chain features in type 1 diabetes. Expressed TCRB transcripts were sequenced because the isolated RNA had all been reverse transcribed beforehand. Sequencing used immunoSEQ multiplex PCR; TCRdb keeps in-frame clones, though not all of them. This table has roughly 370,000 clones, 11% to 15% appearing once. What was sequenced was naive CD4+ T cells from blood. These receptors all come from a man younger than 40 in good health.

This clone was detected a few times. The gene calls are TRBV6-6 and TRBJ2-5, with D possibly TRBD2 on 5 matching bases. This CDR3 spans 15 amino acids. Trimming shortened V by 0 bases and J by 1 base, and 9 bases separated the two germline ends. Germline-derived CDR1 and CDR2 are MNHNY and SVGAGI (reference sequence). The CDR3 DNA is TGTGCCAGCAGTTACTCGACGGGGTCCCAAGAGACCCAGTACTTC. It yields the protein CASSYSTGSQETQYF.

A few counts support this clone. The chain uses TRBV18 and TRBJ2-5; no definite D call. Germline V CDR1 and CDR2: KGHSH, LQKENI. Trimming removed 4 bases at V and 3 bases at J, with 6 bases between. CDR3 length: 12 residues. The CDR3 loop is CASSLLEETQYF. In DNA form, the CDR3 reads TGTGCCAGCTCACTCCTGGAAGAGACCCAGTACTTC.

There are a few counts of this clone. The V call is TRBV4-1, the J call TRBJ2-7; tentative D call: TRBD1 (6 bases). Germline CDR1 is MGHRA and CDR2 is YSYEKL. The CDR3 runs 15 residues. V was pared by 2 bases and J by 6 bases, with 17 bases between. For the CDR3, the DNA is TGCGCCAGCAGCCAACGAAACACAGGGTTGGGCGAGCAGTACTTC. Translation gives CASSQRNTGLGEQYF.

This clone was detected only a few times. The chain has TRBV18 and TRBJ2-1, with D possibly matching TRBD2 (5 bases). V lost 8 bases and J lost 6, with 23 bases in between. Germline V lookup: CDR1 KGHSH, CDR2 LQKENI. CDR3 length equals 16 residues. The CDR3 DNA follows: TGTGCCAGCGAAGCCTCGTCTATTAGCGTAATCAATGAGCAGTTCTTC. It encodes CASEASSISVINEQFF.

This clone turned up a few times. The V call is TRBV19, the J call TRBJ2-1, with D possibly being TRBD2 (6 bases). This CDR3 comprises 13 residues. The germline V gene encodes CDR1 LNHDA and CDR2 SQIVND (reference sequence). V shed 7 bases and J shed 9 bases, with 16 bases lying between them. For the CDR3, the DNA is TGTGCCAGTAACCCGGGAGTCACCGGTGAGCAGTTCTTC. Its translation is CASNPGVTGEQFF.

The chain carries TRBV7-8 and TRBJ2-1; 8 bases fit TRBD1. The germline gives CDR1 SGHVS, CDR2 FQNEAQ. The trim removed 4 bases at V and 1 base at J, leaving 3 bases unmatched. This CDR3 has 15 residues. CDR3 sequence reads: CASSSGQGSYNEQFF. DNA of the CDR3: TGTGCCAGCAGCTCTGGACAGGGTTCCTACAATGAGCAGTTCTTC.

This clone was seen a few times. This rearrangement joins TRBV30 to TRBJ2-1; D is unresolved. There are 11 residues in the CDR3. V shed 1 base and J shed 9 bases, with 7 bases lying between them. CDR1 is GTSNPN, CDR2 SVGIG, per germline (reference sequence). In DNA, the CDR3 is TGTGCCTGGAGTGAAGGTGTTGAGCAGTTCTTC. Protein sequence: CAWSEGVEQFF.

The chain links TRBV29-1 to TRBJ2-3, with TRBD1 matching 9 bases. The germline gives CDR1 SQVTM, CDR2 ANQGSEA. The CDR3 length is 14 residues. With 7 bases clipped from V and 1 base from J, the junction kept 6 bases outside the gene matches. The CDR3 DNA reads as TGCAGCGCCTCGGGACAGGGCCGCACAGATACGCAGTATTTT. This encodes CSASGQGRTDTQYF.

The J gene is TRBJ1-2, the V gene TRBV20-1; D remains ambiguous. The CDR3 contains 10 residues. The germline gives CDR1 DFQATT, CDR2 SNEGSKA (reference sequence). V lost 3 bases and J 14 bases, leaving 13 bases between the germline ends. CDR3 coding DNA: TGCAGTGCTAGTAGCCTGACTGATACCTTC. Its translation: CSASSLTDTF.

The gene calls are TRBV19 and TRBJ2-3; a possible D gene is TRBD2 (6 bases). Trimming cost V 4 bases and J 6 bases, with 20 bases left between them. Germline loops: CDR1 LNHDA, CDR2 SQIVND (reference sequence). CDR3 length: 16 amino acids. CDR3 sequence reads: CASSNIPGLYRDTQYF. In nucleotides, the CDR3 is TGTGCCAGTAGTAATATACCGGGACTCTATAGGGATACGCAGTATTTT.

This clone was detected only a few times. Within the sample, other DNA sequences also encode this same CDR3. The chain combines TRBV4-3 with TRBJ2-1, with 7 bases lining up with TRBD1. There are 15 residues in the CDR3. Trimming removed 1 base from V and 1 base from J; junction bases left unmatched: 1. The germline CDR1 and CDR2 sequences are LGHNA and YSLEER. The CDR3: CASSQGTGSYNEQFF. CDR3 sequence (DNA): TGCGCCAGCAGCCAAGGGACAGGTTCCTACAATGAGCAGTTCTTC.

CDR3 in amino acids: CATSRDPGWETQYF. In nucleotides, the CDR3 is TGTGCCACCAGCAGAGACCCGGGGTGGGAGACCCAGTACTTC. The chain combines TRBV15 with TRBJ2-5; D possibly corresponds to TRBD2 (5 bases). V lost 0 bases and J 5 bases, leaving 10 bases between the germline ends. Germline lookup yields CDR1 LNHNV and CDR2 YYDKDF (reference sequence). This CDR3 is built from 14 residues.

The chain has TRBV5-4 and TRBJ2-5; 8 bases are shared with TRBD1. CDR3 length equals 15 residues. Losses at the gene ends were 0 bases for V and 3 bases for J; bases not matched to a gene: 4. The V gene's germline CDR1 is SGHNT and CDR2 YYREEE (reference sequence). CDR3 protein: CASSLAPTGEETQYF. CDR3 sequence (DNA): TGTGCCAGCAGCTTGGCACCGACAGGGGAAGAGACCCAGTACTTC. Filled out from reference TRBV5-4 and TRBJ2-5, the complete variable domain reads ETGVTQSPTHLIKTRGQQVTLRCSSQSGHNTVSWYQQALGQGPQFIFQYYREEENGRGNFPPRFSGLQFPNYSSELNVNALELDDSALYLCASSLAPTGEETQYFGPGTRLLVL.

The rearrangement links TRBV7-3 to TRBJ2-1; TRBD2 matches at 13 bases. The length of the CDR3 is 15 residues. V shed 5 bases and J 6 bases; nucleotides not matched to a gene: 4. The V gene's germline CDR1 is SGHTA and CDR2 FQGTGA. CDR3 sequence: CASSPGLAGLNEQFF. CDR3 nucleotide sequence: TGTGCCAGCAGCCCGGGACTAGCGGGACTCAATGAGCAGTTCTTC.

This clone was seen more than once but under ten times. This chain joins TRBV12-5 and TRBJ1-4; 9 positions agree with TRBD1. Germline values: CDR1 LGHNT, CDR2 FRNRAP. This CDR3 region has 14 residues. The ends lost 5 bases at V and 5 bases at J; junction bases unmatched: 3. The CDR3 DNA reads TGTGCTAGTGGTCTCGGGACAGGGAATGAAAAACTGTTTTTT. The encoded protein is CASGLGTGNEKLFF.

V gene TRBV5-1 combines with J gene TRBJ1-1, with D unclear. Germline-derived CDR1 and CDR2 are SGHRS and YFSETQ. V lost 4 bases and J 0 bases, leaving 7 bases between the germline ends. The length of the CDR3 is 13 residues. CDR3 sequence reads: CASSHKMNTEAFF. The CDR3, as DNA: TGCGCCAGCAGCCACAAGATGAACACTGAAGCTTTCTTT.

This clone turned up a few times. V and J are TRBV19 and TRBJ2-1; no clear D gene. Per germline, CDR1 LNHDA and CDR2 SQIVND (reference sequence). CDR3 length: 14 amino acids. V shed 8 bases and J shed 10 bases, with 21 bases lying between them. The CDR3: CASSLRWAAFEQFF. For the CDR3, the DNA is TGTGCCAGTTCCCTTAGATGGGCTGCTTTCGAGCAGTTCTTC.

This clone was seen a single time. The chain uses TRBV14 and TRBJ2-1; possible D gene TRBD1, 6 bases. In germline, CDR1 is SGHDN, CDR2 FVKESK. The CDR3 totals 16 residues. V was cut by 1 base and J by 5 bases, with 15 bases left in between. CDR3: CASSQGPDRYNNEQFF. CDR3 nucleotides: TGTGCCAGCAGCCAAGGCCCGGACAGATACAACAATGAGCAGTTCTTC.

This clone was found a few times. This chain links TRBV11-3 with TRBJ2-1, with D uncertain. The germline V gene has CDR1 SGHNT and CDR2 YENEEA. The CDR3 sequence is 16 residues long. Trimming cost V 5 bases and J 2 bases, with 16 bases left between them. The CDR3 protein is CASSTIEFLAYNEQFF. DNA of the CDR3: TGTGCCAGCAGCACAATAGAGTTCCTGGCCTACAATGAGCAGTTCTTC.

The chain has TRBV18 and TRBJ2-5; no definite D call. The CDR3 length is 13 residues. Germline V gene lookup returns CDR1 KGHSH and CDR2 LQKENI. V lost 4 bases and J lost 1, with 7 bases in between. The chain's CDR3 is CASSRLIQETQYF. DNA of the CDR3: TGTGCCAGCTCACGGTTGATCCAAGAGACCCAGTACTTC.